The clone carrying this T cell receptor (beta chain) was counted a few times. The data belong to a study of early T cells in non-severe SARS-CoV-2 infection. Germline assignment: CDR1 SGHAT and CDR2 FQNNGV. The trim removed 8 bases at V and 4 bases at J, leaving 8 bases unmatched. The CDR3 is 14 amino acids. As part of library construction, unique molecular identifiers were attached to individual cDNA molecules. TCRdb re-called the 5' RACE reads through MiXCR, storing one row per CDR3 protein. This sample has fewer than 90,000 distinct CDR3 sequences, with around 15% found just once. This receptor was identified in an adult who was a healthcare worker with PCR-confirmed SARS-CoV-2 infection or an uninfected control (not recorded which). The sample comprised whole blood. The rearrangement joins TRBV11-2 to TRBJ2-1, with 7 nucleotides matching TRBD2. The CDR3 protein is CASSFASGYNEQFF. The CDR3 DNA sequence: TGTGCCAGCTCTTTCGCTAGCGGTTACAATGAGCAGTTCTTC.